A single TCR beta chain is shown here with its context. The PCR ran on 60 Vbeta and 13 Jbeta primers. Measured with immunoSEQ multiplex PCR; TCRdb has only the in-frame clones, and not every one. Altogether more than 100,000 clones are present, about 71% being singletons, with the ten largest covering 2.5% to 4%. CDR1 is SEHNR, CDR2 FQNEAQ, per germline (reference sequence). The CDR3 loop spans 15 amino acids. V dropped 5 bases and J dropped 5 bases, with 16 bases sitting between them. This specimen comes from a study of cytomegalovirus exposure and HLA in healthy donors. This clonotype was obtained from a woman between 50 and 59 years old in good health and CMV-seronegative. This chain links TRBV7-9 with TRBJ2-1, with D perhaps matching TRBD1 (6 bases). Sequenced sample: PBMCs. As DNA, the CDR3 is TGTGCCAGCAGCCCCGACTGGGGGCCCAACAATGAGCAGTTCTTC. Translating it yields CASSPDWGPNNEQFF.